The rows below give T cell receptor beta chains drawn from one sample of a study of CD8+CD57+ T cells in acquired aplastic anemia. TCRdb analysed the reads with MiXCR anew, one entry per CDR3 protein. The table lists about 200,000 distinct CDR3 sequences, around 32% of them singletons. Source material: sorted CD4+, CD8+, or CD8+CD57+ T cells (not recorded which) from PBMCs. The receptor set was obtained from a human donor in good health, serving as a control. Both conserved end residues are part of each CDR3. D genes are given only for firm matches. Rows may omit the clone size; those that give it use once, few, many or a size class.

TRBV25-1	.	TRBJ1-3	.	CASSSYREAGNTIYF	TGTGCCAGCAGCAGCTACAGGGAGGCTGGAAACACCATATATTTT
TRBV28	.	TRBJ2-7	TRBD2	CASSFHLAGLSYEQYF	TGTGCCAGCAGTTTCCATCTAGCGGGCCTCTCCTACGAGCAGTACTTC
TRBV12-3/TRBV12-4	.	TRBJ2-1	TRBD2	CASSSWGAGGSYNEQFF	TGTGCCAGCAGTTCGTGGGGAGCGGGGGGTTCCTACAATGAGCAGTTCTTC
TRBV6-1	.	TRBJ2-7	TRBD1	CASSEAGQGEYEQYF	TGTGCCAGCAGTGAAGCGGGGCAGGGGGAGTACGAGCAGTACTTC
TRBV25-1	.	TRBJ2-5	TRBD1	CASRSTGVRTGEIRETQYF	TGTGCCAGCAGATCTACAGGGGTACGCACCGGGGAGATTAGGGAGACCCAGTACTTC
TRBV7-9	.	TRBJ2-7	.	CASSLGEIYEQYF	TGTGCCAGCAGCTTAGGGGAGATCTACGAGCAGTACTTC
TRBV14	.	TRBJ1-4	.	CASSQGRDTNEKLFF	TGTGCCAGCAGCCAAGGCCGGGACACCAATGAAAAACTGTTTTTT
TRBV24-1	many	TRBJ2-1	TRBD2	CATSDLPGGAGGPNDNEQFF	TGTGCCACCAGTGACTTACCGGGGGGAGCGGGAGGACCAAACGACAATGAGCAGTTCTTC
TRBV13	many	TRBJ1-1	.	CASTVKTANTEAFF	TGTGCCAGCACAGTTAAGACGGCGAACACTGAAGCTTTCTTT
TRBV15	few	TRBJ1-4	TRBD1	CATSRGQTNEKLFF	TGTGCCACCAGCAGGGGACAGACTAATGAAAAACTGTTTTTT
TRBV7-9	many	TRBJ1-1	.	CASSLEGRTEAFF	TGTGCCAGCAGCTTAGAGGGTCGGACTGAAGCTTTCTTT
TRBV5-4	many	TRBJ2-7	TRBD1	CASSLGGTGDAYEQYF	TGTGCCAGCAGCTTGGGTGGGACAGGAGATGCCTACGAGCAGTACTTC
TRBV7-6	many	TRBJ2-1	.	CASSANYNEQFF	TGTGCCAGCAGCGCAAACTACAATGAGCAGTTCTTC
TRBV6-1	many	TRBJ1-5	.	CASSRSSNQPQHF	TGTGCCAGCAGTCGATCGAGCAATCAGCCCCAGCATTTT
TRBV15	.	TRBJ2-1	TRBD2	CATSRTSGTYNEQFF	TGTGCCACCAGCAGGACTAGCGGGACTTACAATGAGCAGTTCTTC
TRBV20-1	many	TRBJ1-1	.	CSARSSGADTEAFF	TGCAGTGCTAGGTCTTCAGGGGCGGACACTGAAGCTTTCTTT
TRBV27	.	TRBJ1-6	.	CASSLNPAVDSPLHF	TGTGCCAGCAGTTTAAATCCGGCCGTGGATTCACCCCTCCACTTT